This TCR beta chain was profiled in a study of blood T cell repertoires in COVID-19. Background on the study: Acute-phase and convalescent COVID-19 samples originated in the United States, Italy and Spain. In each case, the material was cDNA or gDNA derived from T cells, B-cell-depleted T cells, or PBMCs.

Measured with immunoSEQ multiplex PCR; TCRdb has only the in-frame clones, and not every one. This sample has about 73,000 clones, with around 80% found just once. The germline V and J ends were trimmed by 4 bases and 2 bases, with 12 bases remaining between them. The CDR3 sequence is 14 residues long. Germline V gene lookup returns CDR1 SNHLY and CDR2 FYNNEI. The V and J genes are TRBV2 and TRBJ2-7; D is perhaps TRBD1 (5 bases). This clonotype was obtained from a man between 50 and 59 years old with active COVID-19. The material sequenced was peripheral blood. For the CDR3, the DNA is TGTGCCAGCAGTGCCAGGGATTCTACCTACGAGCAGTACTTC. Translation gives CASSARDSTYEQYF. Based on the CDR3 plus reference TRBV2 and TRBJ2-7, the full variable domain is EPEVTQTPSHQVTQMGQEVILRCVPISNHLYFYWYRQILGQKVEFLVSFYNNEISEKSEIFDDQFSVERPDGSNFTLKIRSTKLEDSAMYFCASSARDSTYEQYFGPGTRLTVT.